Listed below are T cell receptor beta chains from one sample, sequenced in a study of T cell repertoires in cytomegalovirus infection. TCRdb analysed the reads with MiXCR anew, one entry per CDR3 protein. The sample yields roughly 760,000 distinct CDR3 sequences, about 40% seen once. Sequenced sample: PBMCs. These receptors were collected from a human donor in good health (CMV status not recorded). Some clones in this sample may be carry-over from other donors' samples. The CDR3 runs from the conserved cysteine through the conserved F or W. A D gene is named only where the DNA matches it firmly. Clone size is shown for a subset of rows, as once, few, many or a class of expanded clone.

V gene	J gene	clone size	D gene	CDR3 protein	CDR3 DNA
TRBV6-5	TRBJ1-6	few	NA	CASSYGGRASSYNSPLHF	TGTGCCAGCAGTTACGGGGGCAGGGCAAGCTCCTATAATTCACCCCTCCACTTT
TRBV12-3/TRBV12-4	TRBJ1-5	NA	TRBD1	CASSTGQGLQPQHF	TGTGCCAGCAGTACGGGACAGGGGTTACAGCCCCAGCATTTT
TRBV28	TRBJ1-5	NA	NA	CASSLTAVSNQPQHF	TGTGCCAGCAGTTTAACAGCCGTTAGCAATCAGCCCCAGCATTTT
TRBV7-6	TRBJ2-1	NA	NA	CASSPRDWYNEQFF	TGTGCCAGCAGCCCCCGGGACTGGTACAATGAGCAGTTCTTC
TRBV3-1	TRBJ1-1	few	NA	CASSQVVGGGRLNTEAFF	TGTGCCAGCAGCCAAGTGGTTGGGGGCGGAAGACTGAACACTGAAGCTTTCTTT
TRBV14	TRBJ1-3	NA	NA	CASSKDRYRRISRSSGNTIYF	TGTGCCAGCAGCAAAGACCGCTACAGGCGAATCTCCAGGAGCTCTGGAAACACCATATATTTT
TRBV20-1	TRBJ1-1	NA	TRBD1	CSAPPGQGYLEAFF	TGCAGTGCACCTCCGGGACAGGGGTATCTAGAAGCTTTCTTT
TRBV7-8	TRBJ2-1	few	TRBD2	CASSLDVGGFYHEQFF	TGTGCCAGCAGCTTAGACGTGGGGGGGTTTTACCATGAGCAGTTCTTC
TRBV10-3	TRBJ2-5	NA	TRBD2	CAIRGTSGRETQYF	TGTGCCATCAGAGGGACTAGCGGGAGAGAGACCCAGTACTTC
TRBV20-1	TRBJ2-1	few	TRBD2	CSARGFRAGGGVNEQFF	TGCAGTGCTAGAGGTTTTCGGGCGGGAGGGGGCGTAAATGAGCAGTTCTTC
TRBV3-1	TRBJ2-5	NA	NA	CASRPWDVAQETQYF	TGTGCCAGCAGACCATGGGACGTCGCCCAAGAGACCCAGTACTTC
TRBV7-6	TRBJ2-2	NA	TRBD2	CAVAGGHTGELFF	TGTGCCGTGGCGGGGGGCCACACCGGGGAGCTGTTTTTT
TRBV12-3/TRBV12-4	TRBJ1-4	NA	NA	CASSLSGVNEKLFF	TGTGCCAGCAGTTTGTCAGGGGTAAATGAAAAACTGTTTTTT
TRBV7-3	TRBJ1-5	once	NA	CASSLSSGQKSNQPQHF	TGTGCCAGCAGCTTAAGTTCTGGGCAGAAAAGCAATCAGCCCCAGCATTTT
TRBV12-3/TRBV12-4	TRBJ1-5	once	NA	CASSLTLLNQPQPF	TGTGCCAGCAGTTTAACACTACTCAATCAGCCCCAGCCTTTT
TRBV9	TRBJ1-1	once	NA	CASSGVGSQITEAFF	TGTGCCAGCAGCGGGGTCGGGTCTCAAATTACTGAAGCTTTCTTT
TRBV5-4	TRBJ2-1	few	TRBD1	CASSTGTGALLYNEQFF	TGTGCCAGCAGCACCGGGACAGGGGCGCTTCTCTACAATGAGCAGTTCTTC
TRBV6-1	TRBJ2-7	few	TRBD1	CASSRTGGQYEQYF	TGTGCCAGCAGCCGAACAGGGGGTCAATACGAGCAGTACTTC
TRBV7-6	TRBJ2-1	NA	NA	CASSVGDNEQFF	TGTGCCAGCAGCGTGGGGGACAATGAGCAGTTCTTC
TRBV4-1	TRBJ2-1	few	TRBD1	CASSRGQGRDEQFF	TGCGCCAGCAGCCGGGGACAGGGTCGGGATGAGCAGTTCTTC
TRBV7-2	TRBJ2-7	many	NA	CASSLVITGKLYEQYF	TGTGCCAGCAGCTTAGTCATAACAGGGAAGCTTTACGAGCAGTACTTC
TRBV7-2	TRBJ2-7	many	NA	CASSLAGTLSYEQYF	TGTGCCAGCAGCTTAGCAGGGACACTCTCCTACGAGCAGTACTTC
TRBV5-1	TRBJ2-5	NA	NA	CASSLAPGPPQETQYF	TGCGCCAGCAGCTTGGCCCCGGGGCCTCCGCAAGAGACCCAGTACTTC
TRBV6-5	TRBJ1-2	NA	NA	CASSYSGDPRGYTF	TGTGCCAGCAGTTACTCCGGGGATCCCCGCGGCTACACCTTC
TRBV6-1	TRBJ2-7	few	NA	CASSEVVSYEQYF	TGTGCCAGCAGTGAGGTCGTCTCCTACGAGCAGTACTTC
TRBV7-4	TRBJ1-2	NA	NA	CASSPGGTYGYTF	TGTGCCAGCAGCCCAGGTGGGACCTATGGCTACACCTTC
TRBV7-9	TRBJ2-5	few	TRBD2	CASSRGTIQETQYF	TGTGCCAGCAGCCGCGGGACTATCCAAGAGACCCAGTACTTC
TRBV23-1	TRBJ1-5	NA	NA	CASSQSSGLRNQPQHF	TGCGCCAGCAGTCAATCGTCAGGATTAAGGAATCAGCCCCAGCATTTT
TRBV24-1	TRBJ2-3	NA	NA	CATSDLDNLGTDTQYF	TGTGCCACCAGTGATTTGGACAATTTGGGCACAGATACGCAGTATTTT
TRBV6-2/TRBV6-3	TRBJ1-1	many	NA	CASSSRRLRDSNTEAFF	TGTGCCAGCAGTTCGCGACGTTTGCGAGACAGTAACACTGAAGCTTTCTTT
TRBV19	TRBJ2-7	NA	NA	CASSFAHNSNEQYF	TGTGCCAGTAGTTTCGCCCACAACTCAAACGAGCAGTACTTC
TRBV6-6	TRBJ2-1	NA	NA	CASSTDNEQFF	TGTGCCAGCAGTACTGACAATGAGCAGTTCTTC
TRBV28	TRBJ2-3	NA	TRBD2	CASSLNLGLAGDGDTQYF	TGTGCCAGCAGTCTGAACTTGGGACTAGCGGGAGATGGAGATACGCAGTATTTT
TRBV19	TRBJ2-7	few	NA	CASSIATEIYEQYF	TGTGCCAGTAGTATAGCGACAGAAATCTACGAGCAGTACTTC
TRBV29-1	TRBJ2-7	few	NA	CSVEGHGAVGYEQYF	TGCAGCGTTGAAGGTCATGGGGCCGTGGGGTACGAGCAGTACTTC
TRBV30	TRBJ2-1	NA	TRBD2	CAWSDLAGAHNEQFF	TGTGCCTGGAGCGACCTAGCGGGGGCCCACAATGAGCAGTTCTTC
TRBV6-5	TRBJ2-3	NA	NA	CASSYYGGSTDTQYF	TGTGCCAGCAGTTACTACGGGGGCTCGACAGATACGCAGTATTTT
TRBV7-9	TRBJ2-7	NA	NA	CASSLGGIYKQYF	TGTGCCAGCAGCTTAGGAGGAATTTACAAGCAGTACTTC
TRBV2	TRBJ1-4	few	NA	CASSLEGTTNEKLFF	TGTGCCAGCAGTCTAGAGGGGACAACTAATGAAAAACTGTTTTTT
TRBV20-1	TRBJ1-2	NA	TRBD1	CSGRQGLSNYGYTF	TGCAGTGGGAGACAGGGCCTATCTAACTATGGCTACACCTTC
TRBV19	TRBJ2-3	NA	TRBD1	CASSTGQFGTDTQYF	TGTGCCAGTAGTACGGGACAGTTTGGCACAGATACGCAGTATTTT
TRBV7-2	TRBJ1-5	NA	NA	CASSSSDGLGQPQHF	TGTGCCAGCAGCTCCTCGGACGGCCTCGGACAGCCCCAGCATTTT
TRBV6-1	TRBJ1-2	NA	TRBD1	CASRDRGLSYTF	TGTGCCAGCAGGGACAGGGGTCTGAGCTACACCTTC
TRBV10-3	TRBJ2-3	NA	NA	CAITKDSPTDTQYF	TGTGCCATCACCAAGGACTCGCCCACAGATACGCAGTATTTT
TRBV5-6	TRBJ1-1	NA	NA	CASSTGPGFLPDTEAFF	TGTGCCAGCAGCACGGGCCCAGGGTTCTTACCAGACACTGAAGCTTTCTTT
TRBV28	TRBJ2-5	NA	NA	CAAARGGFREETQYF	TGTGCCGCGGCCCGGGGCGGATTCCGGGAGGAGACCCAGTACTTC
TRBV14	TRBJ1-2	NA	NA	CASSWGNGYTF	TGTGCCAGCAGTTGGGGGAATGGCTACACCTTC
TRBV6-5	TRBJ2-2	NA	NA	CAGGTNTGELFF	TGTGCAGGCGGGACGAACACCGGGGAGCTGTTTTTT
TRBV29-1	TRBJ1-1	once	NA	CSVVPRVSMNTETFF	TGCAGCGTTGTGCCCAGGGTCAGCATGAACACTGAAACTTTCTTT
TRBV11-2	TRBJ1-5	NA	TRBD1	CASSLEGQGPQHF	TGTGCCAGCAGCTTAGAAGGACAGGGCCCCCAGCATTTT
TRBV12-3/TRBV12-4	TRBJ2-1	NA	NA	CASSFSPRIPGEQFF	TGTGCCAGCAGTTTTAGTCCCCGGATCCCCGGTGAGCAGTTCTTC
TRBV19	TRBJ2-4	NA	TRBD1	CASSSSPGQAAKNIQYF	TGTGCCAGTAGTTCAAGCCCGGGACAGGCGGCCAAAAACATTCAGTACTTC
TRBV24-1	TRBJ2-2	NA	NA	CATSEGRQWSGELFF	TGTGCCACCAGTGAAGGAAGACAGTGGTCCGGGGAGCTGTTTTTT
TRBV20-1	TRBJ2-1	few	NA	CSANGPDNEQFF	TGCAGTGCTAACGGCCCTGACAATGAGCAGTTCTTC
TRBV19	TRBJ2-2	NA	NA	CASNSAGSTGELFF	TGTGCCAGTAATTCGGCGGGGAGCACCGGGGAGCTGTTTTTT
TRBV20-1	TRBJ2-7	NA	TRBD1	CSAKSSTGAHSYEQYF	TGCAGTGCTAAATCCTCGACAGGGGCCCACTCCTACGAGCAGTACTTC